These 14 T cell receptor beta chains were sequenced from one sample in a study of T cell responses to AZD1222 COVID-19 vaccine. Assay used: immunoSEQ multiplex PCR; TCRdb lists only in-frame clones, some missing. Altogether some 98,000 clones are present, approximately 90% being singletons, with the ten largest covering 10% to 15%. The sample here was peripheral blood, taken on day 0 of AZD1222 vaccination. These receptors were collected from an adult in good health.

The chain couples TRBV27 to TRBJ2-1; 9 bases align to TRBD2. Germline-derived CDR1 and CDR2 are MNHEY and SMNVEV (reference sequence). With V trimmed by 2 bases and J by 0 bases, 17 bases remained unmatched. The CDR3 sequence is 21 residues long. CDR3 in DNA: TGTGCCAGCAGTTTACTCAGTAGGGCTAGCGGGGACGAAAGCTCCTACAATGAGCAGTTCTTC. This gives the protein CASSLLSRASGDESSYNEQFF.

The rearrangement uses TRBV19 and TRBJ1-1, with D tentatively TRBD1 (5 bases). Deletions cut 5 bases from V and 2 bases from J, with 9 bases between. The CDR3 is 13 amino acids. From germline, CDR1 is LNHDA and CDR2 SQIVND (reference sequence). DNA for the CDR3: TGTGCCAGTAGTTCAGGGCGCAACACTGAAGCTTTCTTT. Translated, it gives CASSSGRNTEAFF. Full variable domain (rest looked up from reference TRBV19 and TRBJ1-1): DGGITQSPKYLFRKEGQNVTLSCEQNLNHDAMYWYRQDPGQGLRLIYYSQIVNDFQKGDIAEGYSVSREKKESFPLTVTSAQKNPTAFYLCASSSGRNTEAFFGQGTRLTVV.

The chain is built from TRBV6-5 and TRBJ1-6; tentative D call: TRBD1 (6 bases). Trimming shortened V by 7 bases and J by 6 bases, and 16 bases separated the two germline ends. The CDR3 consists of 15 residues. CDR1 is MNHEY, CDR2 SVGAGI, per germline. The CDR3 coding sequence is TGTGCCAGCACTACTAGGGGGGGGTTTAATTCACCCCTCCACTTT. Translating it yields CASTTRGGFNSPLHF.

CDR3 coding DNA: TGTGCCAGCAGTAAGGAGGGAATTCCCTACGAGCAGTACTTC. Protein sequence: CASSKEGIPYEQYF. V usage is TRBV27 and J usage is TRBJ2-7, with D possibly being TRBD2 (6 bases). The CDR3 has 14 amino acids. Trimming stripped 5 bases from V and 2 bases from J, with 13 bases between. Germline CDR1 and CDR2: MNHEY and SMNVEV (reference sequence).

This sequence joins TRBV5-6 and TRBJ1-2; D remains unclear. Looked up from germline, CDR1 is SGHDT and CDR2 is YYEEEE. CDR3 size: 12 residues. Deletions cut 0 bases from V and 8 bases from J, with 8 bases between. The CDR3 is CASSLVREGYTF. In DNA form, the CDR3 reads TGTGCCAGCAGCTTGGTCCGGGAAGGCTACACCTTC.

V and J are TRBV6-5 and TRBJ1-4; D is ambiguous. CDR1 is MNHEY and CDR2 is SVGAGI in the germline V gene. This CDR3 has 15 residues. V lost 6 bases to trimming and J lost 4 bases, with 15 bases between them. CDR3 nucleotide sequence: TGTGCCAGCAGCCCCCAAGGACCGCGTAATGAAAAACTGTTTTTT. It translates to CASSPQGPRNEKLFF.

DNA of the CDR3: TGCGCCAGCAGTGCGGGGGCGAGACAGCCCCAGCATTTT. Translation gives CASSAGARQPQHF. V and J are TRBV10-2 and TRBJ1-5, with a weak D call TRBD1 (6 bases). The V gene lost 4 bases and the J gene lost 7 bases, with 11 bases spanning the gap. This CDR3 comprises 13 residues. Looked up from germline, CDR1 is WSHSY and CDR2 is SAAADI.

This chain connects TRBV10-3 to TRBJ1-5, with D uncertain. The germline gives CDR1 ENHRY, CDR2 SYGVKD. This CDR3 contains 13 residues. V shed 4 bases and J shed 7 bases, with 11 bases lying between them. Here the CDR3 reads CAISGANGQPQHF. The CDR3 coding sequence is TGTGCCATCAGTGGGGCGAATGGACAGCCCCAGCATTTT.

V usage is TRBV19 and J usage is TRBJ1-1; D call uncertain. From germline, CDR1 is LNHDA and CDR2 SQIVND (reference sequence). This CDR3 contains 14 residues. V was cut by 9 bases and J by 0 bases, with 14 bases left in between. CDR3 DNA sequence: TGTGCCAGCCTGAACCGGGCCGTGAACACTGAAGCTTTCTTT. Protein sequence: CASLNRAVNTEAFF.

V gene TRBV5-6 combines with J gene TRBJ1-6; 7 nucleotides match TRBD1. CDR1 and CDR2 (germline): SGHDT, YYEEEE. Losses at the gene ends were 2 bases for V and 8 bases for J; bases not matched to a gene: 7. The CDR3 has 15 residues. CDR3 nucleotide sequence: TGTGCCAGCAGCTTATCGGCAGGGGGGTATTCACCCCTCCACTTT. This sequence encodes CASSLSAGGYSPLHF.

The CDR3 here is CASSLARGYYGYTF. The CDR3 DNA sequence: TGTGCCAGTAGTCTCGCCAGGGGGTACTATGGCTACACCTTC. The chain couples TRBV19 to TRBJ1-2; 7 bases align to TRBD1. Germline values: CDR1 LNHDA, CDR2 SQIVND (reference sequence). The CDR3 sequence is 14 residues long. J was trimmed by 3 bases and V by 5 bases; bases with no gene match: 6. Full variable domain (missing parts from reference TRBV19 and TRBJ1-2): DGGITQSPKYLFRKEGQNVTLSCEQNLNHDAMYWYRQDPGQGLRLIYYSQIVNDFQKGDIAEGYSVSREKKESFPLTVTSAQKNPTAFYLCASSLARGYYGYTFGSGTRLTVV.

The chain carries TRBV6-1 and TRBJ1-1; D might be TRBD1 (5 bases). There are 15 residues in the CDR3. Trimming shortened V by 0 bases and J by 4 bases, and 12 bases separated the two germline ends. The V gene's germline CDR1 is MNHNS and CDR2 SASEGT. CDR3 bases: TGTGCCAGCAGTGAAGCGCGGGGGGGAGGCACTGAAGCTTTCTTT. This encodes CASSEARGGGTEAFF.

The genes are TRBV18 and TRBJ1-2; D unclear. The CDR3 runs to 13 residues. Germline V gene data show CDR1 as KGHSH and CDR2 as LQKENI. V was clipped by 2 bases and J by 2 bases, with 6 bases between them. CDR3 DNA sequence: TGTGCCAGCTCACCAGGCCAGAACTATGGCTACACCTTC. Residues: CASSPGQNYGYTF.

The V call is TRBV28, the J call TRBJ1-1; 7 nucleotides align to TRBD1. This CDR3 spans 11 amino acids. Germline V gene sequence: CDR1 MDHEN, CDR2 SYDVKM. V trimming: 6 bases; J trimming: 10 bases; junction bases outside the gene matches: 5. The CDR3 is CASSRNRGAFF. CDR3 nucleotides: TGTGCCAGCAGCCGTAACAGGGGAGCTTTCTTT.